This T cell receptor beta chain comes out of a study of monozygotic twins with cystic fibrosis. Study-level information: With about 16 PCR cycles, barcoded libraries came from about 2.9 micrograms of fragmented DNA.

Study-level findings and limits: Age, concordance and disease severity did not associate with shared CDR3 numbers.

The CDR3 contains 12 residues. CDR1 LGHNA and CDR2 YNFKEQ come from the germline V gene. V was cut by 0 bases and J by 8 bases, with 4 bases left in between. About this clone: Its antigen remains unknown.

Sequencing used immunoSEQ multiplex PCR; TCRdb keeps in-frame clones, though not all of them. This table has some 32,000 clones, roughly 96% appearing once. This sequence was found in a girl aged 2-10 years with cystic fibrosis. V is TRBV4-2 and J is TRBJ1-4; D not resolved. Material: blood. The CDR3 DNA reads TGTGCCAGCAGCCAAGAGGGGGAAAAACTGTTTTTT. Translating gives CASSQEGEKLFF.